What follows is one TCR beta chain and its context. What it recognizes is unknown. A much larger clone sits a single nucleotide away, making a read error possible. This specimen comes from a study of blood T cells in healthy people across ages. A J-beta primer mix and a sample-barcoded 5' primer were used in a second PCR of about 6 to 12 cycles. Each CDR3 protein is one row after TCRdb ran MiXCR on the 5' RACE reads. Of around 1.5 million distinct CDR3 sequences in the sample, 34% are singletons; the top ten hold around 11%. Germline V lookup: CDR1 MGHRA, CDR2 YSYEKL. The CDR3 has 14 amino acids. Study findings and constraints: Older age went with lower TCR beta diversity per million T cells, in a roughly linear way.

The sample was blood. The TCR sequence derives from a woman in her thirties in good health. V usage is TRBV4-1 and J usage is TRBJ2-1, with D tentatively TRBD1 (5 bases). CDR3 region: CVSSHQRGNNEQFF. CDR3 in DNA: TGCGTCAGCAGCCACCAAAGGGGTAACAATGAGCAGTTCTTC.